Listed below are T cell receptor beta chains from one sample, sequenced in a study of T cells in tumors after PD-1 blockade. TCRdb keeps only in-frame clones here, not all; method: immunoSEQ multiplex PCR. The sample includes almost 35,000 clones, roughly four fifths of them seen just once. The sequenced sample was PBMCs, obtained after anti-PD-1 treatment. Receptors were obtained from a human donor with basal cell carcinoma. Each CDR3 is given with its conserved first and last residue. Size values are once, few and many counts, or a class for expanded clones, and some rows have none.

V gene: TRBV19
clone size: NA
CDR3 protein: CASSIGEGGNIQYF

V gene: TRBV5-1
clone size: NA
CDR3 protein: CASSQRLAGGRRAYEQYF

V gene: TRBV6-6
clone size: NA
CDR3 protein: CASSYGLAASTDTQYF

V gene: TRBV19
clone size: NA
CDR3 protein: CASTPMGYSRSSYNEQFF

V gene: TRBV9
clone size: NA
CDR3 protein: CASSVVSGGSVGELFF

V gene: TRBV4-3
clone size: few
CDR3 protein: CASSFDRDTEAFF

V gene: TRBV5-4
clone size: NA
CDR3 protein: CASSPERDFRSYEQYF

V gene: TRBV4-3
clone size: once
CDR3 protein: CASSQGQRGGQMAQYF

V gene: TRBV7-2
clone size: NA
CDR3 protein: CASSLASDNEQFF

V gene: TRBV24-1
clone size: NA
CDR3 protein: CATSDAGTTTF

V gene: TRBV27
clone size: few
CDR3 protein: CASSLSTGNQPQHF

V gene: TRBV19
clone size: few
CDR3 protein: CASIWTAGGYGYTF

V gene: TRBV6-5
clone size: few
CDR3 protein: CASSYVSAAGVEQYF